The present entry profiles one T cell receptor beta chain with its context. The target antigen is unknown. This record belongs to a study of graft-versus-host responses after intestinal transplantation. Here immunoSEQ multiplex PCR was the method, and the copy in TCRdb shows in-frame clones only, minus some. The table has approximately 88,000 clones, 94% seen once; the top ten hold 0.15% to 0.2%. The clonotype originates from a human donor who was the organ donor for an intestinal transplant. The sequenced sample was unstimulated CD4+ T cells sorted from spleen or lymph node cells, obtained before transplant.

The CDR3 sequence is CASSGGQAYGYTF. The CDR3 DNA reads TGTGCCAGCAGCGGGGGACAGGCATATGGCTACACCTTC. The rearrangement uses TRBV2 and TRBJ1-2; 8 positions match TRBD1. The J segment lost 5 bases and the V segment lost 6 bases, leaving 5 bases of the junction unmatched. The germline gives CDR1 SNHLY, CDR2 FYNNEI. The CDR3 extends over 13 amino acids.